Listed below are T cell receptor beta chains from one sample, sequenced in a study of T cells in Graves' hyperthyroidism and ophthalmopathy. MiXCR, run by TCRdb on the multiplex PCR reads, gives a single entry per CDR3 protein. Counted here are 650,000 to 800,000 distinct CDR3 sequences, 40% to 55% occurring once; the ten biggest clones make up approximately 7.2%. The specimen sequenced was peripheral blood or thyroid tissue (not recorded which). These TCRs come from an adult man with Graves' disease, either hyperthyroidism or ophthalmopathy (not recorded which). The CDR3 runs from the conserved cysteine through the conserved F or W. The D gene is left open where the match is weak. For some rows the clone size is stated as once, few or many, or as a class when expanded; others skip it.

clone size: -; CDR3 length: 15; V gene: TRBV7-2; D gene: TRBD1; J gene: TRBJ2-7; CDR3 DNA: TGTGCCAGCAGCAACGACAGGGTCTTAATTGACGAGCAGTACTTC; CDR3 protein: CASSNDRVLIDEQYF
clone size: many; CDR3 length: 15; V gene: TRBV7-2; D gene: TRBD1; J gene: TRBJ1-6; CDR3 DNA: TGTGCCAGCAGCACGCCGGGACAGCTTAATTCACCCCTCCACTTT; CDR3 protein: CASSTPGQLNSPLHF
clone size: few; CDR3 length: 16; V gene: TRBV2; D gene: -; J gene: TRBJ1-1; CDR3 DNA: TGTGCCAGCAGTGAGCGGGAGGTGGGAATGAACACTGAAGCTTTCTTT; CDR3 protein: CASSEREVGMNTEAFF
clone size: -; CDR3 length: 14; V gene: TRBV7-1; D gene: -; J gene: TRBJ1-1; CDR3 DNA: TGTGCCAGCAGCTCTTCTAGGAGAGGGACTGAAGCTTTCTTT; CDR3 protein: CASSSSRRGTEAFF
clone size: -; CDR3 length: 12; V gene: TRBV20-1; D gene: TRBD1; J gene: TRBJ1-4; CDR3 DNA: TGCGGGTTACAGGGGGCAGGGGAAAAACTGTTTTTT; CDR3 protein: CGLQGAGEKLFF
clone size: -; CDR3 length: 13; V gene: TRBV2; D gene: TRBD2; J gene: TRBJ2-7; CDR3 DNA: TGTGCCAGCAGCGCGGGGGAGTCCTACGAGCAGTACTTC; CDR3 protein: CASSAGESYEQYF
clone size: -; CDR3 length: 16; V gene: TRBV2; D gene: TRBD1; J gene: TRBJ1-5; CDR3 DNA: TGTGCCAGCAGCGAAGGGACAGCCTATAGCAATCAGCCCCAGCATTTT; CDR3 protein: CASSEGTAYSNQPQHF
clone size: many; CDR3 length: 15; V gene: TRBV7-6; D gene: -; J gene: TRBJ1-3; CDR3 DNA: TGTGCCAGCAGCTCCGCGACTCAGTCTGGAAACACCATATATTTT; CDR3 protein: CASSSATQSGNTIYF
clone size: few; CDR3 length: 14; V gene: TRBV9; D gene: -; J gene: TRBJ1-2; CDR3 DNA: TGTGCCAGCAGCCCTAGCACGGGCAGGGAAGGCTACACCTTC; CDR3 protein: CASSPSTGREGYTF
clone size: -; CDR3 length: 15; V gene: TRBV9; D gene: -; J gene: TRBJ1-5; CDR3 DNA: TGTGCCAGCAGCGTAGGTCCAGGGGACAATCAGCCCCAGCATTTT; CDR3 protein: CASSVGPGDNQPQHF
clone size: few; CDR3 length: 11; V gene: TRBV11-2; D gene: TRBD1; J gene: TRBJ1-2; CDR3 DNA: TGTGCCAGCAGCTTACAGGGGGGAGTCTTCTTC; CDR3 protein: CASSLQGGVFF
clone size: -; CDR3 length: 13; V gene: TRBV20-1; D gene: -; J gene: TRBJ1-1; CDR3 DNA: TGCAGTGCTAGAGGGGGAGTCGGACTTGAAGCTTTCTTT; CDR3 protein: CSARGGVGLEAFF
clone size: few; CDR3 length: 14; V gene: TRBV25-1; D gene: TRBD1; J gene: TRBJ1-3; CDR3 DNA: TGTGCCAGCAGTGGAGCGGGACAGGGGGCTGCCATATATTTT; CDR3 protein: CASSGAGQGAAIYF
clone size: -; CDR3 length: 17; V gene: TRBV7-9; D gene: -; J gene: TRBJ1-4; CDR3 DNA: TGCGCCAGCAGCCAAGCCGCCCGGGTGGGCACTAATGAAAAACTGTTTTTT; CDR3 protein: CASSQAARVGTNEKLFF
clone size: many; CDR3 length: 17; V gene: TRBV10-3; D gene: -; J gene: TRBJ1-2; CDR3 DNA: TGTGCCATCAGTGACCCTACGATACAAAGGGGAGTTGATGGCTACACCTTC; CDR3 protein: CAISDPTIQRGVDGYTF
clone size: -; CDR3 length: 17; V gene: TRBV2; D gene: TRBD1; J gene: TRBJ1-6; CDR3 DNA: TGTGCCAGCAGTGGAACAGGGGGCGTTCGGTATAATTCACCCCTCCACTTT; CDR3 protein: CASSGTGGVRYNSPLHF
clone size: -; CDR3 length: 12; V gene: TRBV10-3; D gene: -; J gene: TRBJ2-5; CDR3 DNA: TGTGCCATCAGTGGTAGTGTGGAGACCCAGTACTTC; CDR3 protein: CAISGSVETQYF
clone size: many; CDR3 length: 12; V gene: TRBV12-3/TRBV12-4; D gene: -; J gene: TRBJ1-1; CDR3 DNA: TGTGCCAGCATCCTGAAGGGTACTGAAGCTTTCTTT; CDR3 protein: CASILKGTEAFF
clone size: -; CDR3 length: 12; V gene: TRBV29-1; D gene: TRBD1; J gene: TRBJ1-5; CDR3 DNA: TGCAGCGCAGGACAGGGGTGCCAGCCCCAGCATTTT; CDR3 protein: CSAGQGCQPQHF
clone size: -; CDR3 length: 13; V gene: TRBV2; D gene: -; J gene: TRBJ1-1; CDR3 DNA: TGTGCCAGCAGTGACTCTGGGGGCACTGAAGCTTTCTTT; CDR3 protein: CASSDSGGTEAFF
clone size: many; CDR3 length: 14; V gene: TRBV19; D gene: TRBD1; J gene: TRBJ2-5; CDR3 DNA: TGTGCCAGTAGTAACGGACAGGGGCTGGAGACCCAGTACTTC; CDR3 protein: CASSNGQGLETQYF
clone size: -; CDR3 length: 15; V gene: TRBV13; D gene: TRBD1; J gene: TRBJ1-5; CDR3 DNA: TGTGCCAGCAGTTTTAGTAGGACAGGGGGCCAGCCCCAGCATTTT; CDR3 protein: CASSFSRTGGQPQHF
clone size: -; CDR3 length: 17; V gene: TRBV7-2; D gene: -; J gene: TRBJ2-5; CDR3 DNA: TGTGCCAGCGCTCCCAGAGGGGAAAAACAGGGAGGAGAGACCCAGTACTTC; CDR3 protein: CASAPRGEKQGGETQYF
clone size: -; CDR3 length: 13; V gene: TRBV20-1; D gene: TRBD2; J gene: TRBJ2-5; CDR3 DNA: TGCAGTGCTCGCGGACTAGCGATAGAGACCCAGTACTTC; CDR3 protein: CSARGLAIETQYF
clone size: -; CDR3 length: 14; V gene: TRBV10-3; D gene: -; J gene: TRBJ1-4; CDR3 DNA: TGTGCCATCAGTCCCGGGGGGACTAATGAAAAACTGTTTTTT; CDR3 protein: CAISPGGTNEKLFF
clone size: -; CDR3 length: 16; V gene: TRBV20-1; D gene: TRBD2; J gene: TRBJ2-7; CDR3 DNA: TGCAGTGTTAGACTAGCGGGAGCTTCCCAATCCTACGAGCAGTACTTC; CDR3 protein: CSVRLAGASQSYEQYF
clone size: many; CDR3 length: 15; V gene: TRBV19; D gene: -; J gene: TRBJ1-6; CDR3 DNA: TGTGCCAGTAGTACCCTCGCAGGGTTGGATTCACCCCTCCACTTT; CDR3 protein: CASSTLAGLDSPLHF
clone size: -; CDR3 length: 12; V gene: TRBV29-1; D gene: -; J gene: TRBJ1-1; CDR3 DNA: TGCAGCGGCGGTGGGGGTAGCAGTGAAGCTTTCTTT; CDR3 protein: CSGGGGSSEAFF
clone size: few; CDR3 length: 13; V gene: TRBV12-3/TRBV12-4; D gene: -; J gene: TRBJ1-5; CDR3 DNA: TGTGCCAGCAGCCATTCTGGCAATCAGCCCCAGCATTTT; CDR3 protein: CASSHSGNQPQHF
clone size: -; CDR3 length: 14; V gene: TRBV12-3/TRBV12-4; D gene: TRBD1; J gene: TRBJ1-1; CDR3 DNA: TGTGCCAGCAGTTTATCTTCAGGGGGCCCTGAAGCTTTCTTT; CDR3 protein: CASSLSSGGPEAFF
clone size: few; CDR3 length: 15; V gene: TRBV12-3/TRBV12-4; D gene: TRBD1; J gene: TRBJ2-7; CDR3 DNA: TGTGCCAGCAGTATCGCCACGGGACAGATCTACGAGCAGTACTTC; CDR3 protein: CASSIATGQIYEQYF
clone size: -; CDR3 length: 12; V gene: TRBV20-1; D gene: -; J gene: TRBJ1-1; CDR3 DNA: TGCAGTGCTAGGACAGTGAACACTGAAGCTTTCTTT; CDR3 protein: CSARTVNTEAFF
clone size: -; CDR3 length: 15; V gene: TRBV12-3/TRBV12-4; D gene: -; J gene: TRBJ1-1; CDR3 DNA: TGTGCCAGCAGTTTATACGGGGGGCCGGGGACTGAAGCTTTCTTT; CDR3 protein: CASSLYGGPGTEAFF
clone size: -; CDR3 length: 16; V gene: TRBV14; D gene: -; J gene: TRBJ2-7; CDR3 DNA: TGTGCCAGCAGCCAAGATACGTCGGAGGGGACTTACGAGCAGTACTTC; CDR3 protein: CASSQDTSEGTYEQYF
clone size: -; CDR3 length: 17; V gene: TRBV24-1; D gene: TRBD2; J gene: TRBJ2-1; CDR3 DNA: TGTGCCACCAGTGATTGGGGTACTAGCGGGAGGGGCGATGAGCAGTTCTTC; CDR3 protein: CATSDWGTSGRGDEQFF
clone size: -; CDR3 length: 10; V gene: TRBV20-1; D gene: -; J gene: TRBJ2-2; CDR3 DNA: TGCAGTGCCGCGGGAGGGGAGCTGTTTTTT; CDR3 protein: CSAAGGELFF
clone size: -; CDR3 length: 15; V gene: TRBV25-1; D gene: TRBD1; J gene: TRBJ1-2; CDR3 DNA: TGTGCCAGCAGTTTAAGACAGGGGCTCCCGAATGGCTACACCTTC; CDR3 protein: CASSLRQGLPNGYTF
clone size: -; CDR3 length: 14; V gene: TRBV6-1; D gene: TRBD1; J gene: TRBJ1-1; CDR3 DNA: TGTGCCAGCAGTCCGACAGGGCGTTCTACTGAAGCTTTCTTT; CDR3 protein: CASSPTGRSTEAFF
clone size: few; CDR3 length: 15; V gene: TRBV2; D gene: TRBD1; J gene: TRBJ1-6; CDR3 DNA: TGTGCCAGCAGACAGGGGCGATTCTATAATTCACCCCTCCACTTT; CDR3 protein: CASRQGRFYNSPLHF
clone size: many; CDR3 length: 15; V gene: TRBV15; D gene: -; J gene: TRBJ1-6; CDR3 DNA: TGTGCCACCAGCAAGGGACCGCTAGAAAATTCACCCCTCCACTTT; CDR3 protein: CATSKGPLENSPLHF
clone size: -; CDR3 length: 14; V gene: TRBV10-3; D gene: TRBD1; J gene: TRBJ1-5; CDR3 DNA: TGTGCCAGTCCGATCCGACAGGGCAGTCAGCCCCAGCATTTT; CDR3 protein: CASPIRQGSQPQHF
clone size: -; CDR3 length: 15; V gene: TRBV20-1; D gene: TRBD1; J gene: TRBJ2-7; CDR3 DNA: TGCAGTACACCAACCCCCGGGACAGGGGGCTACGAGCAGTACTTC; CDR3 protein: CSTPTPGTGGYEQYF
clone size: -; CDR3 length: 17; V gene: TRBV14; D gene: TRBD1; J gene: TRBJ1-5; CDR3 DNA: TGTGCCAGCAGCCTTTCGACAGGGTTGTATGGCAATCAGCCCCAGCATTTT; CDR3 protein: CASSLSTGLYGNQPQHF
clone size: -; CDR3 length: 14; V gene: TRBV15; D gene: -; J gene: TRBJ2-7; CDR3 DNA: TGTGCCACCAGCAGAAGAGGACCATCCTACGAGCAGTACTTC; CDR3 protein: CATSRRGPSYEQYF
clone size: -; CDR3 length: 15; V gene: TRBV7-4; D gene: -; J gene: TRBJ1-4; CDR3 DNA: TGTGCCAGCAGTTTAGCAGGGTCAGCTAATGAAAAACTGTTTTTT; CDR3 protein: CASSLAGSANEKLFF
clone size: many; CDR3 length: 14; V gene: TRBV20-1; D gene: -; J gene: TRBJ2-7; CDR3 DNA: TGCAGTGCCCTTGGCGGGCCTACCACCTACGAGCAGTACTTC; CDR3 protein: CSALGGPTTYEQYF